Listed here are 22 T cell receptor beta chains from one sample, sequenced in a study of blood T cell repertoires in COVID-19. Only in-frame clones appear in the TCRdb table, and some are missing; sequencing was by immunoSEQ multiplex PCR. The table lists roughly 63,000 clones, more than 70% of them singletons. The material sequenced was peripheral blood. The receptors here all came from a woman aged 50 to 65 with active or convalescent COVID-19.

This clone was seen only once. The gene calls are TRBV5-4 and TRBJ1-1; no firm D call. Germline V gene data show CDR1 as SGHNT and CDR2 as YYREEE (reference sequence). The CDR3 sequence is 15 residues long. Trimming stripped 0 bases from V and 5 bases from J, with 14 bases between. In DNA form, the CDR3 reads TGTGCCAGCAGCTTGGCCCTAGGTCATAGGACTGAAGCTTTCTTT. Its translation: CASSLALGHRTEAFF.

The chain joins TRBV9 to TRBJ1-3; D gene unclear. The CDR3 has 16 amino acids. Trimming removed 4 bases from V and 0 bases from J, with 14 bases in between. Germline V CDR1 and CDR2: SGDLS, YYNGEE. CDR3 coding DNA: TGTGCCAGCAGCTCCCGGACGGGGAGCTCTGGAAACACCATATATTTT. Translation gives CASSSRTGSSGNTIYF. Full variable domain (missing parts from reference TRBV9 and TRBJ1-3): DSGVTQTPKHLITATGQRVTLRCSPRSGDLSVYWYQQSLDQGLQFLIQYYNGEERAKGNILERFSAQQFPDLHSELNLSSLELGDSALYFCASSSRTGSSGNTIYFGEGSWLTVV.

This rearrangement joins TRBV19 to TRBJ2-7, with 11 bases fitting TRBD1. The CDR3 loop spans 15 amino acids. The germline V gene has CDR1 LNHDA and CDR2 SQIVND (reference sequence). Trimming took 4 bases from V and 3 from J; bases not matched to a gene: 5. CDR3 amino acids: CASSTGQGVFYEQYF. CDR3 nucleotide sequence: TGTGCCAGTAGTACGGGACAGGGGGTCTTCTACGAGCAGTACTTC.

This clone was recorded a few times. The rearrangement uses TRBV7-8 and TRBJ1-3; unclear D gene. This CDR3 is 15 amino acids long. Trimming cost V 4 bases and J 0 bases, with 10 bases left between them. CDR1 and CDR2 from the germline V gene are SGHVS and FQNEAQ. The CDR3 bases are TGTGCCAGCAGCTCCCTGCCTAGCTCTGGAAACACCATATATTTT. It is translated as CASSSLPSSGNTIYF.

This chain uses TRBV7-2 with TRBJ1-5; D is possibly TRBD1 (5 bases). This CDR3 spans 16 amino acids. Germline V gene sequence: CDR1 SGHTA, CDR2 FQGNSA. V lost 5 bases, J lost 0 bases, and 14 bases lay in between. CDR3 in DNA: TGTGCCAGCAGCGCGGGGACGGCATATAGCAATCAGCCCCAGCATTTT. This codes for CASSAGTAYSNQPQHF.

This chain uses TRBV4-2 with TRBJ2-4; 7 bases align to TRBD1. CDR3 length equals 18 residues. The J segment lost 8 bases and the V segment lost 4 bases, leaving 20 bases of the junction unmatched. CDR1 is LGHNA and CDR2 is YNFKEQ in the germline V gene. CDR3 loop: CASSPRRGGGAPKDIQYF. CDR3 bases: TGTGCCAGCAGCCCCCGGAGAGGGGGCGGAGCACCTAAGGACATTCAGTACTTC.

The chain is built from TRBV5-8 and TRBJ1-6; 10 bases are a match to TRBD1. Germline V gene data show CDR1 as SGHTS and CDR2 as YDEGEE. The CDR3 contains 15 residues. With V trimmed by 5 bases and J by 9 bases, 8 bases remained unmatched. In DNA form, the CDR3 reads TGTGCCAGCAGGCAGACAGGGGGCACGGGTTCACCCCTCCACTTT. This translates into CASRQTGGTGSPLHF.

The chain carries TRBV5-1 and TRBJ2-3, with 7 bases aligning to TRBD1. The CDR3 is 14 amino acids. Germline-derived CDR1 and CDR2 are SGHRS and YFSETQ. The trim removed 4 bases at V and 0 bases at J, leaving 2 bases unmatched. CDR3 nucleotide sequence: TGCGCCAGCAGCCGGGACAGAAGCACAGATACGCAGTATTTT. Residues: CASSRDRSTDTQYF.

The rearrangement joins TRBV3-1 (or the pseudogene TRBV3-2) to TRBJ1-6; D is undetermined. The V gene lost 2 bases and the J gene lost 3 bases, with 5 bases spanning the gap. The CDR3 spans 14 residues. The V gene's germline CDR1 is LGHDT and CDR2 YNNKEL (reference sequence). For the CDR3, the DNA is TGTGCCAGCAGCCAATCCAGCTATAATTCACCCCTCCACTTT. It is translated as CASSQSSYNSPLHF.

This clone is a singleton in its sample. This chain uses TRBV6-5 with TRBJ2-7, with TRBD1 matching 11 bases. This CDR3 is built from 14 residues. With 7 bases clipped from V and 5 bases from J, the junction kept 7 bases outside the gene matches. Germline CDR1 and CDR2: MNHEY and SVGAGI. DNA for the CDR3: TGTGCCAGCATTATAAGGACAGGGGGCCACGAGCAGTACTTC. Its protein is CASIIRTGGHEQYF.

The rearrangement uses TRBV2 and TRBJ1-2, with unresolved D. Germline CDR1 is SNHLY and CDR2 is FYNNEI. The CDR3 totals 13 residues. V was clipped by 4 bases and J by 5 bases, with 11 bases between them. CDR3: CASSAGSKYGYTF. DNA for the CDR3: TGTGCCAGCAGTGCAGGCTCAAAGTATGGCTACACCTTC.

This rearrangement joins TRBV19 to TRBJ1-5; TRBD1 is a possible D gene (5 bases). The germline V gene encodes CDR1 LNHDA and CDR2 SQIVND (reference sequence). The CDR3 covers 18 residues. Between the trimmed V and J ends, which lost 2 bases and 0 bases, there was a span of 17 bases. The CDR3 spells CASSIPPQGRYSNQPQHF. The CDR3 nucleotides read TGTGCCAGTAGTATACCGCCTCAGGGCCGCTATAGCAATCAGCCCCAGCATTTT.

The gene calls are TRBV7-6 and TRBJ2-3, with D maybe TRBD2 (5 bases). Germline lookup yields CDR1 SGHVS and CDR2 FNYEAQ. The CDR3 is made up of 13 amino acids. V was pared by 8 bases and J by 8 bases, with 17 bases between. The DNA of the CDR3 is TGTGCCAGCTCCTCCGGGGAGAGGGTTACGCAGTATTTT. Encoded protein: CASSSGERVTQYF. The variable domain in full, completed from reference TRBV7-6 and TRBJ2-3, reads GAGVSQSPRYKVTKRGQDVALRCDPISGHVSLYWYRQALGQGPEFLTYFNYEAQQDKSGLPNDRFSAERPEGSISTLTIQRTEQRDSAMYRCASSSGERVTQYFGPGTRLTVL.

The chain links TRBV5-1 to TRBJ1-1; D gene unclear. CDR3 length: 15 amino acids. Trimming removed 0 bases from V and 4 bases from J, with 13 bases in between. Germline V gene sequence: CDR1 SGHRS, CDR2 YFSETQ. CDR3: CASSLGLQRGTEAFF. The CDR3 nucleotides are TGCGCCAGCAGCTTGGGTCTTCAGAGAGGCACTGAAGCTTTCTTT.

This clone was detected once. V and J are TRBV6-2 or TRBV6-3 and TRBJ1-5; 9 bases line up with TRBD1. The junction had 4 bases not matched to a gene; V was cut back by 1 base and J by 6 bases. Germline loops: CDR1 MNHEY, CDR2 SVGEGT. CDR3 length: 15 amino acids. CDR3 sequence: CASSYLQGAGQPQHF. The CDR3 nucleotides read TGTGCCAGCAGTTACTTACAGGGGGCCGGTCAGCCCCAGCATTTT.

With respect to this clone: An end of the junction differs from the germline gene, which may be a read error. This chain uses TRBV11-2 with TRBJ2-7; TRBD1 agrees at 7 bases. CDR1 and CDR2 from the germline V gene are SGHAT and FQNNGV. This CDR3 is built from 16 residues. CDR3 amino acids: CASSPPGDRRPYGQYF. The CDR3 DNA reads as TGTGCCAGCAGCCCCCCCGGGGACAGACGACCTTACGGGCAGTACTTC.

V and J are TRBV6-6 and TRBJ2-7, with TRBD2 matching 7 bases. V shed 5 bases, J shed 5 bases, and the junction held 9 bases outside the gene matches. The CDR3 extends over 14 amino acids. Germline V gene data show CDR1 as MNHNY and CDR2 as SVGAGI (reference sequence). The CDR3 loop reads CASSPDSGSHEQYF. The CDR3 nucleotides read TGTGCCAGCAGTCCCGATAGCGGGTCCCACGAGCAGTACTTC.

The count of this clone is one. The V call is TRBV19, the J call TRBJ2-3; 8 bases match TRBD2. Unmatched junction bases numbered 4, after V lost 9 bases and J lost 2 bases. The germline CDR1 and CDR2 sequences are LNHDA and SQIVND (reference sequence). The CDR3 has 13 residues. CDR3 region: CASTSGNTDTQYF. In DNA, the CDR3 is TGTGCCAGCACTAGCGGAAACACAGATACGCAGTATTTT.

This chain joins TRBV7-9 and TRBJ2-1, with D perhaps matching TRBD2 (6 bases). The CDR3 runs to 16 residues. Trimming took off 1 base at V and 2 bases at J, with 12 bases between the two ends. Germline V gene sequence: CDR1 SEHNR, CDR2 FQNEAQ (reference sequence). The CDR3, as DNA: TGTGCCAGCAGCTTAGGCCGAGCGGGCACCTACAATGAGCAGTTCTTC. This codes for CASSLGRAGTYNEQFF.

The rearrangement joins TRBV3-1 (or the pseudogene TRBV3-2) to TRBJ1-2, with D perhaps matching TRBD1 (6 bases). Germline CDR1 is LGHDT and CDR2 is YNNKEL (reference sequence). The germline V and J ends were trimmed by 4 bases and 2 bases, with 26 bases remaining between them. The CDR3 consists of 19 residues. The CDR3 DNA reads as TGTGCCAGCAGCCCTTATCAGGGGCCCGACTCCGAAAAGAACTATGGCTACACCTTC. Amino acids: CASSPYQGPDSEKNYGYTF.

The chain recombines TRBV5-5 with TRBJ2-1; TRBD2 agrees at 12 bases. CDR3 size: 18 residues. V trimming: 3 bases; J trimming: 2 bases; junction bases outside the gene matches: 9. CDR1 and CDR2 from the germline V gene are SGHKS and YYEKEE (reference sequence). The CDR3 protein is CASSSPLAGGLAYNEQFF. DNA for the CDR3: TGTGCCAGCAGCTCTCCACTAGCGGGAGGCCTTGCCTACAATGAGCAGTTCTTC.

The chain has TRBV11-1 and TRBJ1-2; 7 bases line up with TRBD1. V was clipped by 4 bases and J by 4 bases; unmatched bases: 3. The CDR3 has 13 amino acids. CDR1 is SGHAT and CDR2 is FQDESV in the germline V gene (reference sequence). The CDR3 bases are TGTGCCAGCAGCTCGGGACAGTTCTATGGCTACACCTTC. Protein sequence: CASSSGQFYGYTF.